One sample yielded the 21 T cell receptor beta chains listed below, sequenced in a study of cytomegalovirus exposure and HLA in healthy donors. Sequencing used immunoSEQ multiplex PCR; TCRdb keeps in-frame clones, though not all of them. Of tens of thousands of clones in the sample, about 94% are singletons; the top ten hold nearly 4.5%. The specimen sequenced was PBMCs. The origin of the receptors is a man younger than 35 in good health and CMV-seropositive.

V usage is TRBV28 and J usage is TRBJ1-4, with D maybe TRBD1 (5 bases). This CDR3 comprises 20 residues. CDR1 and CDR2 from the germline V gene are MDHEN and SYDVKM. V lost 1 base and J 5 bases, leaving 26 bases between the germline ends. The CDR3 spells CASSLFDLGGGQGPNEKLFF. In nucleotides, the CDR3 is TGTGCCAGCAGTTTATTTGACTTGGGGGGAGGCCAGGGCCCCAATGAAAAACTGTTTTTT.

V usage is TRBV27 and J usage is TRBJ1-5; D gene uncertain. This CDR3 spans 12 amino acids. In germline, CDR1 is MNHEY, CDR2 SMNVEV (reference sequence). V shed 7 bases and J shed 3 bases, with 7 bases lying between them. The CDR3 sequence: CASTTYNQPQHF. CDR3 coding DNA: TGTGCCAGCACAACTTACAATCAGCCCCAGCATTTT.

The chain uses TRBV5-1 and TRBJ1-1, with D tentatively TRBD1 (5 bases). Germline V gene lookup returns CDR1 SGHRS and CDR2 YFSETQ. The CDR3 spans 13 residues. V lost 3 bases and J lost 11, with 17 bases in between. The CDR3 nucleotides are TGCGCCAGCAGCTCCTCGACAGATAAGTCGGCTTTCTTT. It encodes CASSSSTDKSAFF.

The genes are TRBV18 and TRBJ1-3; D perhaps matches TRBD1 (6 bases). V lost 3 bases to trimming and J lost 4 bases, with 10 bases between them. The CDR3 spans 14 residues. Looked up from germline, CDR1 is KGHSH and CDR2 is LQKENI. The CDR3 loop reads CASSPEGVGNTIYF. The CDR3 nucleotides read TGTGCCAGCTCACCTGAGGGGGTCGGAAACACCATATATTTT.

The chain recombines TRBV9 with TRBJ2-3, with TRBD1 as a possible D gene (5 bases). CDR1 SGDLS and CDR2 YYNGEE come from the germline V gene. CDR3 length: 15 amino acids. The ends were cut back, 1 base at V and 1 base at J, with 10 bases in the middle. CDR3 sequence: CASSVSQGRTDTQYF. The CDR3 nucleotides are TGTGCCAGCAGCGTAAGCCAGGGTCGCACAGATACGCAGTATTTT.

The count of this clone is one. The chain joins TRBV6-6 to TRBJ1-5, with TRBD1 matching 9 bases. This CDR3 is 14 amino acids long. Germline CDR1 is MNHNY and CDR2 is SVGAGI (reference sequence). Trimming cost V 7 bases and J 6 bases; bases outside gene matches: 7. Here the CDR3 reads CASTRGQGSQPQHF. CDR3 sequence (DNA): TGTGCCAGCACCCGGGGACAGGGTTCTCAGCCCCAGCATTTT.

CDR3 coding DNA: TGTGCCAGCAGCGACACCCCTGGGGGCGGTTGGAATGAAAAACTGTTTTTT. Its protein is CASSDTPGGGWNEKLFF. This chain uses TRBV9 with TRBJ1-4, with D maybe TRBD1 (6 bases). The CDR3 runs 17 residues. CDR1 is SGDLS and CDR2 is YYNGEE in the germline V gene. Trimming took 3 bases from V and 5 from J, leaving 20 bases between them.

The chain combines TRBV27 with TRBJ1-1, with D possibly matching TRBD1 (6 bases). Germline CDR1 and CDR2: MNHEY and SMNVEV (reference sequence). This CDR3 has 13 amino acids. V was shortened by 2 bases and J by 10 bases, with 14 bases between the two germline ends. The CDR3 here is CASSLASDSTAFF. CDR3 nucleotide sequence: TGTGCCAGCAGTTTAGCATCGGACAGTACAGCTTTCTTT.

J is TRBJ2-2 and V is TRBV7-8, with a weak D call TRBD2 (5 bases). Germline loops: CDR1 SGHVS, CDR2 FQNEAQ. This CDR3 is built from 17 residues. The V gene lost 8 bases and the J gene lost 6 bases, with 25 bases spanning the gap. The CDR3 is CASELLTSSVPAGELFF. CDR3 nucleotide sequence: TGTGCCAGCGAACTCCTCACTAGTTCTGTTCCAGCCGGGGAGCTGTTTTTT. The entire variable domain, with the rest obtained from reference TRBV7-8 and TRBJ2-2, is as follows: GAGVSQSPRYKVAKRGQDVALRCDPISGHVSLFWYQQALGQGPEFLTYFQNEAQLDKSGLPSDRFFAERPEGSVSTLKIQRTQQEDSAVYLCASELLTSSVPAGELFFGEGSRLTVL.

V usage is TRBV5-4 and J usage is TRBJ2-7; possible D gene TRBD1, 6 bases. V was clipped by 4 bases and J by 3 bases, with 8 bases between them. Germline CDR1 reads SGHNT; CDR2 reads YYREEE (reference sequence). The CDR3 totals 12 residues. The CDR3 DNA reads TGTGCCAGCAGCCTACAGGGCTACGAGCAGTACTTC. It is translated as CASSLQGYEQYF.

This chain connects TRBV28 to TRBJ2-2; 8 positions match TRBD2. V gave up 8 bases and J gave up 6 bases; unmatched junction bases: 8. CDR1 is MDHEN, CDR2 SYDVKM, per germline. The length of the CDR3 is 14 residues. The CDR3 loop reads CASESGGRSGELFF. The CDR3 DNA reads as TGTGCCAGCGAGTCGGGGGGGAGATCCGGGGAGCTGTTTTTT.

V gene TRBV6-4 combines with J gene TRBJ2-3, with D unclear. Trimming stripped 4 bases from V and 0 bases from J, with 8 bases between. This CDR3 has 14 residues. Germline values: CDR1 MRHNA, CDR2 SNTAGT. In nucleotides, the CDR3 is TGTGCCAGCAGTGGAGGAACTAGCACAGATACGCAGTATTTT. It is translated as CASSGGTSTDTQYF.

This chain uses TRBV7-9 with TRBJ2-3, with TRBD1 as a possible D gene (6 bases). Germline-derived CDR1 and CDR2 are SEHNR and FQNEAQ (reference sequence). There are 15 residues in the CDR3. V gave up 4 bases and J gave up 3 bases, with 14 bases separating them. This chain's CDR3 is CASSSVGGTTDTQYF. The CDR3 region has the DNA TGTGCCAGCAGCTCGGTAGGGGGAACTACAGATACGCAGTATTTT.

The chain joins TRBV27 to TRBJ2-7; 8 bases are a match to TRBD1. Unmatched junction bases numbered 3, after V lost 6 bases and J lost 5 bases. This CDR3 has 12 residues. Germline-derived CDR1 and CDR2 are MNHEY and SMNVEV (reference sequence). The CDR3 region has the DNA TGTGCCAGCAGCGACAGGGGCGACGAGCAGTACTTC. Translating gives CASSDRGDEQYF.

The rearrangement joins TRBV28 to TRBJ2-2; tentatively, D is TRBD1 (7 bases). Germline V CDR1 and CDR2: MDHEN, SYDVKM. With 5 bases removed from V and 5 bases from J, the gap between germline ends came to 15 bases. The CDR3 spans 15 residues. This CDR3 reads CASSPTGRRTGELFF. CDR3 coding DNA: TGTGCCAGCAGTCCGACAGGGAGGCGTACCGGGGAGCTGTTTTTT.

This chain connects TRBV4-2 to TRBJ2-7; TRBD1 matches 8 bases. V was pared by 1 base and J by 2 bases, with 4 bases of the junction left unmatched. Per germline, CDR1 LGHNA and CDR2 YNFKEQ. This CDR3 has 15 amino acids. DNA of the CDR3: TGTGCCAGCAGCCAAGTCGACAGGGGTGCCTACGAGCAGTACTTC. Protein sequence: CASSQVDRGAYEQYF.

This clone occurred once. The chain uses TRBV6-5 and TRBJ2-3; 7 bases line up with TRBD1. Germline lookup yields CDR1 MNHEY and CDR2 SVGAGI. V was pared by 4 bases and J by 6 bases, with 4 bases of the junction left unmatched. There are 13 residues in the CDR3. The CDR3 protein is CASSFSRGDTQYF. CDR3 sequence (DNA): TGTGCCAGCAGTTTCTCCAGGGGGGATACGCAGTATTTT.

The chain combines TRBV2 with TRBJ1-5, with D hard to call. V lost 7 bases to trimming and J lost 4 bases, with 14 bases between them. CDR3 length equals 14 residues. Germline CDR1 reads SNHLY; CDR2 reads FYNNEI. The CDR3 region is CASTSERFNQPQHF. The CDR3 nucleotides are TGTGCCAGCACCTCCGAGAGATTTAATCAGCCCCAGCATTTT.

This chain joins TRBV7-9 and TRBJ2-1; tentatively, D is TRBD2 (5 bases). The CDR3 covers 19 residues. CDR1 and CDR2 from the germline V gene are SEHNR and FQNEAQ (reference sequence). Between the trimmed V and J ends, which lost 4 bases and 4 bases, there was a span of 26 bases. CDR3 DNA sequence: TGTGCCAGCAGCTCCTCCCTCACCTTGCGGGCCAACCTATACAATGAGCAGTTCTTC. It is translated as CASSSSLTLRANLYNEQFF.

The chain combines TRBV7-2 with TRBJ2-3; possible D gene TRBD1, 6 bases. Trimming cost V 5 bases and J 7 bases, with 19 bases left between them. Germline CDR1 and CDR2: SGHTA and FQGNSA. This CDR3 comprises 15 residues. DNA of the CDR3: TGTGCCAGCAGCGCCGGACAGATAAGAGCGAATACGCAGTATTTT. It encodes CASSAGQIRANTQYF.

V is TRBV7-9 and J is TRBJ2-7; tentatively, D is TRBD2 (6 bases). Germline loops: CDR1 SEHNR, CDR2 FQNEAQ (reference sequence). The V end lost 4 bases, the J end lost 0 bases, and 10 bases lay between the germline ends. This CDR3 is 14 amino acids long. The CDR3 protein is CASSSLGGSYEQYF. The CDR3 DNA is TGTGCCAGCAGCTCCCTCGGGGGCTCCTACGAGCAGTACTTC.